The 29 T cell receptor beta chains below come from one sample, sequenced in a study of breast tumors, draining lymph nodes, adjacent tissues. A single record per CDR3 protein comes from TCRdb applying MiXCR to the multiplex PCR reads. The repertoire holds tens of thousands of distinct CDR3 sequences, with 30% to 45% as singletons. The material sequenced was breast tumor tissue. The receptors were gathered from a female donor with breast cancer. Some clones in this sample may be carry-over from other donors' samples.

This sequence joins TRBV7-9 and TRBJ2-2; no clear D gene. The CDR3 is 15 amino acids. The V end lost 1 base, the J end lost 3 bases, and 9 bases lay between the germline ends. Germline V gene sequence: CDR1 SEHNR, CDR2 FQNEAQ (reference sequence). CDR3 DNA: TGTGCCAGCAGCTTAGGTACCAGTCACACCGGGGAGCTGTTTTTT. It yields the protein CASSLGTSHTGELFF.

This clonotype was observed a handful of times. The chain links TRBV11-3 to TRBJ2-7; D call uncertain. The CDR3 sequence is 11 residues long. Trimming took off 4 bases at V and 3 bases at J, with 4 bases between the two ends. Germline values: CDR1 SGHNT, CDR2 YENEEA. CDR3 sequence: CASSSNYEQYF. CDR3 nucleotides: TGTGCCAGCAGCTCGAACTACGAGCAGTACTTC.

This clonotype was picked up a small number of times. The chain carries TRBV25-1 and TRBJ2-7; the D gene could be TRBD1 or TRBD2 (5 bases each). V dropped 2 bases and J dropped 4 bases, with 18 bases sitting between them. CDR1 is MGHDK, CDR2 SYGVNS, per germline. This CDR3 contains 16 residues. This CDR3 is CASSESRGRELYEQYF. The DNA for the CDR3 is TGTGCCAGCAGTGAAAGTCGCGGCAGGGAGTTATACGAGCAGTACTTC.

This clonotype was found many times. This rearrangement joins TRBV9 to TRBJ1-2; 8 nucleotides align to TRBD1. J gave up 5 bases and V 3 bases, and 3 bases lay outside the gene matches. Germline CDR1 is SGDLS and CDR2 is YYNGEE. The CDR3 is 13 amino acids. CDR3 region: CASSAGTGYGYTF. The CDR3 DNA reads as TGTGCCAGCAGCGCCGGGACAGGATATGGCTACACCTTC.

This clonotype was seen many times. This rearrangement joins TRBV15 to TRBJ1-2; a possible D gene is TRBD1 (5 bases). The V gene lost 5 bases and the J gene lost 4 bases, with 11 bases spanning the gap. The CDR3 is made up of 13 amino acids. Germline V gene lookup returns CDR1 LNHNV and CDR2 YYDKDF (reference sequence). CDR3 residues: CATSVRDAYGYTF. CDR3 nucleotide sequence: TGTGCCACCAGCGTCCGGGACGCCTATGGCTACACCTTC.

This clonotype was counted ten times or more. The rearrangement uses TRBV6-7 and TRBJ1-5; 10 bases are shared with TRBD1. TRBV6-7 is given ORF status, its function remaining uncertain. The V segment lost 0 bases and the J segment 3 bases; nucleotides outside the gene matches: 8. The CDR3 consists of 18 residues. The CDR3 region is CASSYSRDRGPTNQPQHF. The CDR3 region has the DNA TGTGCCAGCAGTTACTCGAGGGACAGGGGTCCTACCAATCAGCCCCAGCATTTT.

This clonotype was seen ten or more times. This rearrangement joins TRBV19 to TRBJ2-2, with D possibly TRBD1 on 6 matching bases. Germline V gives CDR1 LNHDA, CDR2 SQIVND (reference sequence). The CDR3 is 14 residues long. V dropped 5 bases and J dropped 2 bases, with 9 bases sitting between them. The CDR3 sequence: CASSEQGNTGELFF. In DNA form, the CDR3 reads TGTGCCAGTAGTGAACAGGGAAACACCGGGGAGCTGTTTTTT.

The genes are TRBV5-5 and TRBJ2-1; D ambiguous. CDR3 length equals 13 residues. V lost 0 bases and J lost 7, with 8 bases in between. Per the germline V gene, CDR1 is SGHKS and CDR2 is YYEKEE (reference sequence). DNA for the CDR3: TGTGCCAGCAGCTTGGGGAGCCGGAATGAGCAGTTCTTC. Encoded protein: CASSLGSRNEQFF.

The chain has TRBV6-1 and TRBJ2-6; D uncertain. This CDR3 contains 16 residues. Germline values: CDR1 MNHNS, CDR2 SASEGT. The V and J ends lost 2 bases and 0 bases respectively, with 8 bases between them. The CDR3 DNA sequence: TGTGCCAGCAGTGAAATGGCAGCCTCTGGGGCCAACGTCCTGACTTTC. It encodes CASSEMAASGANVLTF.

To note about this clonotype: A junction end diverges from the germline sequence, so it may reflect a read error. The chain uses TRBV19 and TRBJ2-1, with TRBD2 identical over 10 bases. CDR3 size: 16 residues. Germline assignment: CDR1 LNHDA and CDR2 SQIVND (reference sequence). This CDR3 reads CASSRFGTSAYNGQFF. Written as DNA, the CDR3 is TGTGCCAGTAGCCGATTCGGGACTAGCGCTTACAATGGGCAGTTCTTC.

The chain combines TRBV11-3 with TRBJ1-3, with a tentative D call TRBD1 (6 bases). V was cut by 5 bases and J by 0 bases, with 17 bases left in between. Germline loops: CDR1 SGHNT, CDR2 YENEEA. The length of the CDR3 is 17 residues. CDR3 sequence: CASSPGGIQSSGNTIYF. The CDR3 nucleotides read TGTGCCAGCAGCCCCGGGGGCATCCAAAGCTCTGGAAACACCATATATTTT.

At least ten counts were recorded for this clonotype. The V gene is TRBV11-3, the J gene TRBJ2-1, with 7 bases identical to TRBD2. The CDR3 has 14 residues. With 5 bases clipped from V and 5 bases from J, the junction kept 6 bases outside the gene matches. Germline values: CDR1 SGHNT, CDR2 YENEEA. Here the CDR3 reads CASSNRDYNNEQFF. The CDR3 DNA is TGTGCCAGCAGCAACCGGGACTACAACAATGAGCAGTTCTTC.

In its sample, this clonotype was seen many times. The chain joins TRBV12-3 or TRBV12-4 to TRBJ2-1; weak D call: TRBD1 (7 bases). The CDR3 sequence is 16 residues long. V was shortened by 3 bases and J by 10 bases, with 22 bases between the two germline ends. CDR3 bases: TGTGCCAGCAGTTTTGGGCTTTCCCAGGGGGGCAGGGAGCAGTTCTTC. This sequence encodes CASSFGLSQGGREQFF.

At least ten counts were recorded for this clonotype. The chain is built from TRBV19 and TRBJ2-7, with unresolved D. The V end was cut by 1 base, the J end by 5 bases, with 12 bases between. CDR1 is LNHDA and CDR2 is SQIVND in the germline V gene (reference sequence). There are 14 residues in the CDR3. CDR3 sequence reads: CASSIVPSADEQYF. The CDR3 region has the DNA TGTGCCAGTAGTATAGTTCCATCAGCTGACGAGCAGTACTTC. The variable domain in full, completed from reference TRBV19 and TRBJ2-7, reads DGGITQSPKYLFRKEGQNVTLSCEQNLNHDAMYWYRQDPGQGLRLIYYSQIVNDFQKGDIAEGYSVSREKKESFPLTVTSAQKNPTAFYLCASSIVPSADEQYFGPGTRLTVT.

This clonotype has ten or more counts. The rearrangement uses TRBV14 and TRBJ2-5, with 12 nucleotides matching TRBD2. V gave up 4 bases and J gave up 4 bases; unmatched junction bases: 4. The CDR3 loop spans 15 amino acids. Germline V CDR1 and CDR2: SGHDN, FVKESK. CDR3 in amino acids: CASSLKGLAGETQYF. For the CDR3, the DNA is TGTGCCAGCAGCCTGAAGGGACTAGCGGGAGAGACCCAGTACTTC.

The chain couples TRBV7-9 to TRBJ1-2, with TRBD1 matching over 10 bases. Per the germline V gene, CDR1 is SEHNR and CDR2 is FQNEAQ (reference sequence). The CDR3 is 14 residues long. The V gene end was trimmed by 4 bases and the J gene end by 7 bases; junction bases not matched to a gene: 6. The CDR3 sequence is CASSSADRGLGYTF. The CDR3 nucleotides are TGTGCCAGCAGCTCTGCTGACAGGGGGCTTGGCTACACCTTC.

This clonotype was seen many times. The V gene is TRBV7-8, the J gene TRBJ2-2; D gene ambiguous. V lost 4 bases and J lost 3, with 3 bases in between. Germline CDR1 SGHVS, CDR2 FQNEAQ. The CDR3 runs to 12 residues. This CDR3 is CASSSYTGELFF. The CDR3 DNA reads as TGTGCCAGCAGCTCCTACACCGGGGAGCTGTTTTTT.

V gene TRBV11-2 combines with J gene TRBJ2-5; TRBD2 matches at 10 bases. Germline CDR1 is SGHAT and CDR2 is FQNNGV. The CDR3 has 14 residues. With V trimmed by 5 bases and J by 2 bases, 2 bases remained unmatched. The CDR3 region is CASSLSGRQETQYF. In DNA form, the CDR3 reads TGTGCCAGCAGCCTTAGCGGGAGGCAAGAGACCCAGTACTTC.

In its sample, this clonotype was seen many times. The CDR3 here is CASSLAGHTIYNEQFF. The CDR3 DNA follows: TGTGCCAGCAGTTTGGCAGGCCACACTATCTACAATGAGCAGTTCTTC. V usage is TRBV12-3 or TRBV12-4 and J usage is TRBJ2-1; D is unclear. The CDR3 sequence is 16 residues long. V lost 3 bases and J 3 bases, leaving 15 bases between the germline ends.

The chain is built from TRBV7-9 and TRBJ2-5; a possible D gene is TRBD2 (6 bases). The germline V gene encodes CDR1 SEHNR and CDR2 FQNEAQ (reference sequence). The CDR3 is 11 residues long. V shed 8 bases and J shed 5 bases, with 9 bases lying between them. CDR3 region: CASGRSETQYF. For the CDR3, the DNA is TGTGCCAGCGGGAGGTCGGAGACCCAGTACTTC. Full variable domain (remainder filled in from reference TRBV7-9 and TRBJ2-5): DTGVSQNPRHKITKRGQNVTFRCDPISEHNRLYWYRQTLGQGPEFLTYFQNEAQLEKSRLLSDRFSAERPKGSFSTLEIQRTEQGDSAMYLCASGRSETQYFGPGTRLLVL.

Ten or more counts support this clonotype. The chain employs TRBV2 and TRBJ2-1, with unresolved D. V was shortened by 5 bases and J by 5 bases, with 13 bases between the two germline ends. The CDR3 is 14 residues long. The V gene's germline CDR1 is SNHLY and CDR2 FYNNEI. The CDR3 region has the DNA TGTGCCAGCAGTAGCACCTCGTTACACAATGAGCAGTTCTTC. Protein: CASSSTSLHNEQFF. Using reference TRBV2 and TRBJ2-1 for the parts outside the CDR3, the full variable domain is EPEVTQTPSHQVTQMGQEVILRCVPISNHLYFYWYRQILGQKVEFLVSFYNNEISEKSEIFDDQFSVERPDGSNFTLKIRSTKLEDSAMYFCASSSTSLHNEQFFGPGTRLTVL.

The V and J genes are TRBV19 and TRBJ2-3; either TRBD1 or TRBD2 may supply D (5 bases each). The germline CDR1 and CDR2 sequences are LNHDA and SQIVND (reference sequence). V was shortened by 3 bases and J by 1 base, with 11 bases between the two germline ends. The CDR3 has 15 residues. The CDR3 nucleotides read TGTGCCAGTAGTATGGGGCAGGGACGCACAGATACGCAGTATTTT. Amino acids: CASSMGQGRTDTQYF.

The table lists this clonotype with many counts. The junction differs from germline at one of its ends, possibly a read error. The CDR3 DNA reads as TGTGCCAGCAGACAAGCCCGGGGTTCCATAGGCTATGGCTACACCTTC. This codes for CASRQARGSIGYGYTF. V usage is TRBV14 and J usage is TRBJ1-2; D is ambiguous. The CDR3 has 16 amino acids. The germline gives CDR1 SGHDN, CDR2 FVKESK.

This clonotype has at least ten counts. The chain is built from TRBV7-2 and TRBJ1-5; TRBD1 agrees at 10 bases. Germline values: CDR1 SGHTA, CDR2 FQGNSA. Unmatched junction bases numbered 0, after V lost 3 bases and J lost 1 base. CDR3 length: 15 residues. This CDR3 reads CASSLTGGSNQPQHF. DNA of the CDR3: TGTGCCAGCAGCTTGACAGGGGGCAGCAATCAGCCCCAGCATTTT.

The J gene is TRBJ2-1, the V gene TRBV6-6; the D call may be TRBD1 or TRBD2 (5 bases each). Per the germline V gene, CDR1 is MNHNY and CDR2 is SVGAGI (reference sequence). The CDR3 covers 12 residues. The V end was cut by 5 bases, the J end by 8 bases, with 10 bases between. The CDR3 DNA reads TGTGCCAGCAGTCCTCGGGGCTATGAGCAGTTCTTC. Its protein is CASSPRGYEQFF.

This chain links TRBV7-2 with TRBJ2-7; D may match TRBD1 or TRBD2 (5 bases each). Germline CDR1 SGHTA, CDR2 FQGNSA. Trimming shortened V by 0 bases and J by 0 bases, and 9 bases separated the two germline ends. The CDR3 length is 15 residues. CDR3 residues: CASSLAKGSSYEQYF. The CDR3 nucleotides read TGTGCCAGCAGCTTAGCTAAGGGGAGCTCCTACGAGCAGTACTTC.

This chain connects TRBV4-3 to TRBJ2-1; TRBD2 matches 7 bases. V shed 6 bases, J shed 9 bases, and the junction held 17 bases outside the gene matches. Per germline, CDR1 LGHNA and CDR2 YSLEER. The CDR3 covers 16 residues. Written as DNA, the CDR3 is TGCGCCAGCAGTCCTGTGGCGGGAGAGGCCGGGAGTGAGCAGTTCTTC. Translation gives CASSPVAGEAGSEQFF.

The J gene is TRBJ2-6, the V gene TRBV6-5; TRBD1 matches 9 bases. V lost 4 bases to trimming and J lost 6 bases; unmatched junction nucleotides: 4. CDR3 length: 15 amino acids. CDR1 and CDR2 from the germline V gene are MNHEY and SVGAGI. The CDR3 sequence is CASSLQGAMANVLTF. DNA for the CDR3: TGTGCCAGCAGTTTACAGGGGGCTATGGCCAACGTCCTGACTTTC.

This clonotype was seen at least ten times. The rearrangement links TRBV20-1 to TRBJ2-5; 7 nucleotides agree with TRBD1. This CDR3 region has 12 residues. The V and J ends lost 7 bases and 4 bases, in that order; junction bases with no gene match: 6. Looked up from germline, CDR1 is DFQATT and CDR2 is SNEGSKA (reference sequence). CDR3 amino acids: CSVRQGSETQYF. The CDR3 bases are TGCAGTGTGAGACAGGGTTCAGAGACCCAGTACTTC.